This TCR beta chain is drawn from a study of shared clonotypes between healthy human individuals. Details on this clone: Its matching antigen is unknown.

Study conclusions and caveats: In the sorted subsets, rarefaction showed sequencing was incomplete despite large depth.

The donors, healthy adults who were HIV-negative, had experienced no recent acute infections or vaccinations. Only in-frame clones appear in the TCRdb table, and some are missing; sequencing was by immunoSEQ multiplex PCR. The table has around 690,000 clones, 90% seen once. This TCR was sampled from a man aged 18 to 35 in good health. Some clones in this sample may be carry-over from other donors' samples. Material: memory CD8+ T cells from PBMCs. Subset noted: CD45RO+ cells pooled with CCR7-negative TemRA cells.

The CDR3: CASQGSQETQYF. CDR3 nucleotides: TGTGCCAGCCAGGGCTCCCAAGAGACCCAGTACTTC. J is TRBJ2-5 and V is TRBV9, with D possibly matching TRBD1 (5 bases). Germline-derived CDR1 and CDR2 are SGDLS and YYNGEE. The CDR3 loop spans 12 amino acids. Trimming cost V 7 bases and J 1 base, with 8 bases left between them.